Following are 32 T cell receptor beta chains from one sample sequenced in a study of blood T cell repertoires in COVID-19. TCRdb's copy holds only in-frame clones and misses some; the assay was immunoSEQ multiplex PCR. The sample shows 120,000 or so clones, 75% to 90% of them seen only once. The sequenced sample was peripheral blood. The receptors shown here come from a human donor in a cohort sampled during active COVID-19.

In this sample, this clone turned up once. The rearrangement uses TRBV28 and TRBJ2-1; 10 nucleotides agree with TRBD2. This CDR3 region has 15 residues. V lost 5 bases, J lost 3 bases, and 4 bases stayed unmatched. In germline, CDR1 is MDHEN, CDR2 SYDVKM. Written as DNA, the CDR3 is TGTGCCAGCAGTAGGACTAGCGGCCTCTACAATGAGCAGTTCTTC. This gives the protein CASSRTSGLYNEQFF.

This sequence joins TRBV10-3 and TRBJ2-7; TRBD1 matches 9 bases. The germline V gene has CDR1 ENHRY and CDR2 SYGVKD. This CDR3 comprises 16 residues. With 2 bases clipped from V and 0 bases from J, the junction kept 5 bases outside the gene matches. For the CDR3, the DNA is TGTGCCATCAGTGAGCCGGGACAGGGTCTCTCCTACGAGCAGTACTTC. Protein sequence: CAISEPGQGLSYEQYF.

The V call is TRBV10-3, the J call TRBJ1-5, with D possibly matching TRBD1 (6 bases). The V gene lost 10 bases and the J gene lost 3 bases, with 10 bases spanning the gap. This CDR3 is built from 12 residues. Per the germline V gene, CDR1 is ENHRY and CDR2 is SYGVKD. The CDR3 here is CATWDNNQPQHF. The CDR3 region has the DNA TGTGCCACATGGGACAACAATCAGCCCCAGCATTTT.

This clone was counted a single time. The chain couples TRBV6-2 or TRBV6-3 to TRBJ1-6; D ambiguous. The germline V gene encodes CDR1 MNHEY and CDR2 SVGEGT. V lost 0 bases and J 9 bases, leaving 9 bases between the germline ends. The CDR3 contains 14 residues. As DNA, the CDR3 is TGTGCCAGCAGTTACTCTGGGGAGAGTTCACCCCTCCACTTT. Translation: CASSYSGESSPLHF.

V is TRBV29-1 and J is TRBJ2-5; weak D call: TRBD1 (5 bases). This CDR3 spans 12 amino acids. Trimming took off 2 bases at V and 9 bases at J, with 13 bases between the two ends. Germline CDR1 and CDR2: SQVTM and ANQGSEA. The CDR3 region has the DNA TGCAGCGTTGAACCGCGTCAGGGCGCCCAGTACTTC. Translated, it gives CSVEPRQGAQYF.

This chain joins TRBV19 and TRBJ2-7; no clear D. With 5 bases removed from V and 5 bases from J, the gap between germline ends came to 16 bases. The CDR3 has 14 residues. Germline V gives CDR1 LNHDA, CDR2 SQIVND (reference sequence). The CDR3 DNA reads as TGTGCCAGTAGTGATATAGAGAGTCGTCACGAGCAGTACTTC. Translating it yields CASSDIESRHEQYF.

V gene TRBV9 combines with J gene TRBJ2-4; TRBD1 might be the D (6 bases). This CDR3 contains 13 residues. CDR1 and CDR2 (germline): SGDLS, YYNGEE. Trimming took off 3 bases at V and 5 bases at J, with 9 bases between the two ends. The CDR3 spells CASSARTENIQYF. The CDR3 DNA sequence: TGTGCCAGCAGCGCCCGGACAGAAAACATTCAGTACTTC.

J is TRBJ1-2 and V is TRBV19, with D tentatively TRBD1 (5 bases). The germline V gene encodes CDR1 LNHDA and CDR2 SQIVND (reference sequence). This CDR3 spans 15 amino acids. Trimming took off 4 bases at V and 5 bases at J, with 17 bases between the two ends. CDR3 DNA sequence: TGTGCCAGTAGTACGGGGGACGGAGATTTGTATGGCTACACCTTC. Translated, it gives CASSTGDGDLYGYTF. The whole variable domain, remainder taken from reference TRBV19 and TRBJ1-2, is DGGITQSPKYLFRKEGQNVTLSCEQNLNHDAMYWYRQDPGQGLRLIYYSQIVNDFQKGDIAEGYSVSREKKESFPLTVTSAQKNPTAFYLCASSTGDGDLYGYTFGSGTRLTVV.

The genes are TRBV7-9 and TRBJ1-1; 8 bases align to TRBD1. Trimming at V came to 5 bases and at J to 1 base, leaving 6 bases not matched to a gene. CDR3 length: 15 amino acids. CDR1 and CDR2 (germline): SEHNR, FQNEAQ (reference sequence). The CDR3 protein is CASSTGGIENTEAFF. For the CDR3, the DNA is TGTGCCAGCAGCACAGGGGGAATAGAGAACACTGAAGCTTTCTTT.

The J gene is TRBJ1-6, the V gene TRBV7-8; 10 bases map to TRBD1. V trimming: 5 bases; J trimming: 10 bases; junction bases outside the gene matches: 8. CDR1 and CDR2 from the germline V gene are SGHVS and FQNEAQ. The CDR3 sequence is 15 residues long. CDR3 sequence: CASSPPGQGRSPLHF. As DNA, the CDR3 is TGTGCCAGCAGCCCGCCGGGACAGGGGAGATCACCCCTCCACTTT.

This clone came up once. The chain combines TRBV3-1 (or the pseudogene TRBV3-2) with TRBJ1-6; 9 bases match TRBD1. Germline lookup yields CDR1 LGHDT and CDR2 YNNKEL (reference sequence). Trimming cost V 3 bases and J 1 base; bases outside gene matches: 4. The CDR3 length is 17 residues. This CDR3 is CASSHIDRGSYNSPLHF. For the CDR3, the DNA is TGTGCCAGCAGCCATATAGACAGGGGGTCCTATAATTCACCCCTCCACTTT.

The J gene is TRBJ1-6, the V gene TRBV6-1, with 8 positions matching TRBD1. Germline CDR1 MNHNS, CDR2 SASEGT. This CDR3 comprises 16 residues. The junction had 9 bases not matched to a gene; V was cut back by 4 bases and J by 7 bases. CDR3 sequence: CASSAQWRDRNSPLHF. CDR3 nucleotides: TGTGCCAGCAGTGCCCAATGGCGGGACAGGAATTCACCCCTCCACTTT.

The J gene is TRBJ1-6, the V gene TRBV25-1; possibly TRBD1 for D (5 bases). Germline CDR1 reads MGHDK; CDR2 reads SYGVNS. This CDR3 spans 13 amino acids. V was shortened by 2 bases and J by 14 bases, with 13 bases between the two germline ends. CDR3 sequence reads: CASSERGFGTLHF. As DNA, the CDR3 is TGTGCCAGCAGTGAACGGGGGTTCGGTACCCTCCACTTT.

Only a few counts were recorded for this clone. The chain is built from TRBV6-4 and TRBJ2-1; weak D call: TRBD2 (5 bases). This CDR3 comprises 14 residues. Germline V gene lookup returns CDR1 MRHNA and CDR2 SNTAGT. Trimming cost V 7 bases and J 9 bases, with 19 bases left between them. The CDR3 nucleotides read TGTGCCAGCAAGGTCGGTAGCGACGTTAGTGAGCAGTTCTTC. As protein: CASKVGSDVSEQFF.

The J gene is TRBJ1-6, the V gene TRBV11-3; D is unclear. Per the germline V gene, CDR1 is SGHNT and CDR2 is YENEEA. This CDR3 spans 13 amino acids. V was pared by 4 bases and J by 6 bases, with 7 bases between. The CDR3 nucleotides are TGTGCCAGCAGCTCGGGATTTAATTCACCCCTCCACTTT. This codes for CASSSGFNSPLHF. The whole variable domain, filled in from reference TRBV11-3 and TRBJ1-6, reads EAGVVQSPRYKIIEKKQPVAFWCNPISGHNTLYWYLQNLGQGPELLIRYENEEAVDDSQLPKDRFSAERLKGVDSTLKIQPAELGDSAVYLCASSSGFNSPLHFGNGTRLTVT.

V gene TRBV15 combines with J gene TRBJ1-5; TRBD1 is a possible D gene (5 bases). Germline CDR1 reads LNHNV; CDR2 reads YYDKDF (reference sequence). Trimming took 2 bases from V and 4 from J, leaving 9 bases between them. This CDR3 comprises 14 residues. The CDR3 loop is CATSRTQGNQPQHF. DNA of the CDR3: TGTGCCACCAGCAGAACTCAGGGAAATCAGCCCCAGCATTTT.

The chain is built from TRBV7-6 and TRBJ1-5; 7 bases match TRBD1. The CDR3 sequence is 15 residues long. Germline V gene data show CDR1 as SGHVS and CDR2 as FNYEAQ. With 3 bases clipped from V and 4 bases from J, the junction kept 6 bases outside the gene matches. CDR3 amino acids: CASSFKGGVNQPQHF. The CDR3 coding sequence is TGTGCCAGCAGCTTTAAAGGGGGCGTGAATCAGCCCCAGCATTTT.

The CDR3 sequence is CASSLDPGQGTPLHF. CDR3 nucleotides: TGTGCCAGCAGCTTGGATCCGGGACAGGGAACCCCCCTCCACTTT. The chain uses TRBV5-5 and TRBJ1-6; 9 bases map to TRBD1. The ends lost 0 bases at V and 13 bases at J; junction bases unmatched: 8. Germline V CDR1 and CDR2: SGHKS, YYEKEE (reference sequence). The CDR3 totals 15 residues.

This chain links TRBV5-1 with TRBJ2-7; 9 bases map to TRBD1. This CDR3 spans 16 amino acids. Trimming cost V 0 bases and J 2 bases; bases outside gene matches: 6. From germline, CDR1 is SGHRS and CDR2 YFSETQ. The DNA for the CDR3 is TGCGCCAGCAGCTTGGATGGACAGGGGAGCCCCTACGAGCAGTACTTC. Its translation: CASSLDGQGSPYEQYF.

The chain links TRBV15 to TRBJ2-3, with D perhaps TRBD2 (5 bases). CDR3 size: 18 residues. V lost 4 bases, J lost 7 bases, and 27 bases lay in between. Germline CDR1 is LNHNV and CDR2 is YYDKDF (reference sequence). CDR3: CATSTRRASRARVNTQYF. The DNA for the CDR3 is TGTGCCACCAGCACCCGAAGGGCTAGTCGGGCGCGGGTAAATACGCAGTATTTT.

This chain links TRBV19 with TRBJ1-6, with 8 bases matching TRBD1. The ends lost 3 bases at V and 5 bases at J; junction bases unmatched: 6. The CDR3 covers 16 residues. Looked up from germline, CDR1 is LNHDA and CDR2 is SQIVND (reference sequence). The CDR3 DNA sequence: TGTGCCAGTAGTATCTCCAGGGGGCCAAATAATTCACCCCTCCACTTT. This sequence encodes CASSISRGPNNSPLHF.

The chain is built from TRBV7-8 and TRBJ1-3; D not resolved. Trimming stripped 1 base from V and 0 bases from J, with 7 bases between. This CDR3 is 15 amino acids long. Germline V lookup: CDR1 SGHVS, CDR2 FQNEAQ. This CDR3 reads CASSLGLYSGNTIYF. The DNA of the CDR3 is TGTGCCAGCAGCTTAGGACTTTACTCTGGAAACACCATATATTTT.

This sequence joins TRBV10-3 and TRBJ1-2; D might be TRBD1 (5 bases). The V end was cut by 6 bases, the J end by 2 bases, with 13 bases between. Germline V CDR1 and CDR2: ENHRY, SYGVKD. The CDR3 is 14 amino acids. The CDR3: CAIRWDFPNYGYTF. The CDR3 DNA follows: TGTGCCATCAGGTGGGACTTCCCAAACTATGGCTACACCTTC.

This chain uses TRBV13 with TRBJ2-7; a possible D gene is TRBD1 (6 bases). This CDR3 spans 14 amino acids. The V end lost 4 bases, the J end lost 2 bases, and 12 bases lay between the germline ends. Germline V gene sequence: CDR1 PRHDT, CDR2 FYEKMQ (reference sequence). Here the CDR3 DNA reads TGTGCCAGCAGCTCGACAGGAGTGCCCTACGAGCAGTACTTC. Its translation is CASSSTGVPYEQYF. Complete variable domain (other parts from reference TRBV13 and TRBJ2-7): AAGVIQSPRHLIKEKRETATLKCYPIPRHDTVYWYQQGPGQDPQFLISFYEKMQSDKGSIPDRFSAQQFSDYHSELNMSSLELGDSALYFCASSSTGVPYEQYFGPGTRLTVT.

The chain combines TRBV19 with TRBJ2-7, with D perhaps matching TRBD1 (6 bases). With 2 bases removed from V and 5 bases from J, the gap between germline ends came to 16 bases. Germline V gene data show CDR1 as LNHDA and CDR2 as SQIVND (reference sequence). The CDR3 is made up of 15 amino acids. The CDR3 sequence: CASSISFGTHNEQYF. The CDR3 DNA is TGTGCCAGTAGTATAAGTTTTGGGACACACAACGAGCAGTACTTC.

The chain is built from TRBV11-3 and TRBJ2-7, with D maybe TRBD1 (5 bases). V lost 7 bases and J 0 bases, leaving 10 bases between the germline ends. Germline CDR1 SGHNT, CDR2 YENEEA. The CDR3 sequence is 13 residues long. CDR3 in amino acids: CASNTQGSYEQYF. In DNA, the CDR3 is TGTGCCAGCAACACTCAGGGCTCCTACGAGCAGTACTTC.

This sequence joins TRBV5-1 and TRBJ1-2, with 9 positions matching TRBD1. With V trimmed by 3 bases and J by 4 bases, 7 bases remained unmatched. Per the germline V gene, CDR1 is SGHRS and CDR2 is YFSETQ. This CDR3 region has 15 residues. CDR3 amino acids: CASSSSGTGRYGYTF. The CDR3 DNA sequence: TGCGCCAGCAGCTCATCCGGGACAGGGCGCTATGGCTACACCTTC.

This clone has just one count. The chain is built from TRBV5-1 and TRBJ1-2; 7 nucleotides match TRBD1. V gave up 1 base and J gave up 6 bases; unmatched junction bases: 6. CDR3 size: 14 residues. Per germline, CDR1 SGHRS and CDR2 YFSETQ. The CDR3 DNA is TGCGCCAGCAGCTTGATGGGACAGTCCGATGGCTACACCTTC. It specifies CASSLMGQSDGYTF.

In DNA, the CDR3 is TGTGCCGCCGCCCGGGACTCCAGTGTCGAGCAGTACTTC. Residues: CAAARDSSVEQYF. The V and J genes are TRBV15 and TRBJ2-7, with D possibly matching TRBD2 (6 bases). V gave up 11 bases and J gave up 6 bases, with 20 bases separating them. The CDR3 length is 13 residues. Germline CDR1 reads LNHNV; CDR2 reads YYDKDF (reference sequence).

The rearrangement uses TRBV6-1 and TRBJ2-1; 7 bases fit TRBD2. CDR1 is MNHNS and CDR2 is SASEGT in the germline V gene. The V gene end was trimmed by 3 bases and the J gene end by 4 bases; junction bases not matched to a gene: 9. The CDR3 has 16 residues. The CDR3 is CASSEGWTRDYNEQFF. In nucleotides, the CDR3 is TGTGCCAGCAGTGAGGGTTGGACTAGGGATTACAATGAGCAGTTCTTC.

This chain joins TRBV11-3 and TRBJ2-7; weak D call: TRBD2 (6 bases). This CDR3 has 14 amino acids. Germline V gene data show CDR1 as SGHNT and CDR2 as YENEEA. V lost 3 bases to trimming and J lost 9 bases, with 18 bases between them. The CDR3 region is CASSFGSGLGGQYF. Written as DNA, the CDR3 is TGTGCCAGCAGCTTCGGGAGCGGACTCGGTGGGCAGTACTTC.

This clone was picked up a small number of times. This rearrangement joins TRBV7-3 to TRBJ1-1; 7 bases align to TRBD1. Germline CDR1 SGHTA, CDR2 FQGTGA. Germline trimming cut 4 bases from V and 0 bases from J; bases unmatched to any gene: 2. The length of the CDR3 is 14 residues. The CDR3 protein is CASSSGQMNTEAFF. The CDR3 DNA reads TGTGCCAGCAGCTCGGGACAGATGAACACTGAAGCTTTCTTT. Drawing the rest from reference TRBV7-3 and TRBJ1-1, the complete variable domain is GAGVSQTPSNKVTEKGKYVELRCDPISGHTALYWYRQSLGQGPEFLIYFQGTGAADDSGLPNDRFFAVRPEGSVSTLKIQRTERGDSAVYLCASSSGQMNTEAFFGQGTRLTVV.